The 14 T cell receptor beta chains given below trace back to one sample, sequenced in a study of blood T cell repertoires in COVID-19. The repertoire was sequenced with immunoSEQ multiplex PCR; TCRdb's copy has only in-frame clones and lacks some. The profile shows approximately 64,000 clones, about nine tenths of them singletons. Sequenced sample: peripheral blood. The receptors shown here come from a woman aged 55-75 years with COVID-19, enrolled during active disease.

This chain connects TRBV5-6 to TRBJ1-2; D call uncertain. The V end was cut by 6 bases, the J end by 5 bases, with 14 bases between. This CDR3 comprises 13 residues. CDR1 is SGHDT and CDR2 is YYEEEE in the germline V gene. CDR3 sequence: CASIRDPGYGYTF. DNA for the CDR3: TGTGCCAGCATCCGGGATCCGGGATATGGCTACACCTTC. Combining the CDR3 with reference TRBV5-6 and TRBJ1-2 gives the whole variable domain DAGVTQSPTHLIKTRGQQVTLRCSPKSGHDTVSWYQQALGQGPQFIFQYYEEEERQRGNFPDRFSGHQFPNYSSELNVNALLLGDSALYLCASIRDPGYGYTFGSGTRLTVV.

The chain joins TRBV7-9 to TRBJ2-2, with D uncertain. V dropped 5 bases and J dropped 8 bases, with 6 bases sitting between them. Germline V gives CDR1 SEHNR, CDR2 FQNEAQ (reference sequence). This CDR3 contains 11 residues. CDR3 protein: CASSPRGELFF. CDR3 coding DNA: TGTGCCAGCAGCCCCCGTGGGGAGCTGTTTTTT.

This chain connects TRBV29-1 to TRBJ1-4; 7 positions agree with TRBD1. Germline values: CDR1 SQVTM, CDR2 ANQGSEA. With 5 bases clipped from V and 3 bases from J, the junction kept 6 bases outside the gene matches. The CDR3 totals 14 residues. The CDR3 region is CSVNTGAANEKLFF. The DNA for the CDR3 is TGCAGCGTTAACACAGGGGCGGCTAATGAAAAACTGTTTTTT.

The chain employs TRBV19 and TRBJ1-5; D is uncertain. Germline V CDR1 and CDR2: LNHDA, SQIVND (reference sequence). The CDR3 runs to 17 residues. Trimming pared 3 bases from V and 0 bases from J, leaving 15 bases between. CDR3 sequence reads: CASSIDGGGISNQPQHF. CDR3 coding DNA: TGTGCCAGTAGTATCGACGGAGGAGGGATTAGCAATCAGCCCCAGCATTTT.

This clone was counted between two and nine times. One end of the junction fails to match germline, which may point to a read error. The chain combines TRBV25-1 with TRBJ2-2, with TRBD1 matching 9 bases. This CDR3 region has 16 residues. Germline V gives CDR1 MGHDK, CDR2 SYGVNS. In nucleotides, the CDR3 is TGTGCCAGCAGTCCTTGGGGGACAGGGAACGCCGGGGAGCTGTTTTTT. Translation: CASSPWGTGNAGELFF.

The rearrangement uses TRBV9 and TRBJ1-1, with TRBD1 as a possible D gene (5 bases). The V gene lost 4 bases and the J gene lost 2 bases, with 12 bases spanning the gap. The CDR3 has 14 amino acids. Germline lookup yields CDR1 SGDLS and CDR2 YYNGEE. The CDR3 nucleotides are TGTGCCAGCAGCCCATGGGGGGTAAACACTGAAGCTTTCTTT. It translates to CASSPWGVNTEAFF.

A few counts support this clone. This chain uses TRBV27 with TRBJ2-1; 9 bases map to TRBD1. V lost 6 bases and J lost 4; bases outside the gene matches: 10. The germline V gene encodes CDR1 MNHEY and CDR2 SMNVEV (reference sequence). The CDR3 consists of 16 residues. The CDR3 sequence is CASSSLFGQGYNEQFF. DNA of the CDR3: TGTGCCAGCAGCTCCCTTTTTGGACAGGGGTACAATGAGCAGTTCTTC.

This chain links TRBV6-5 with TRBJ2-7, with D possibly TRBD1 on 5 matching bases. CDR3 length: 13 amino acids. The V gene lost 7 bases and the J gene lost 2 bases, with 12 bases spanning the gap. The germline V gene encodes CDR1 MNHEY and CDR2 SVGAGI. Here the CDR3 DNA reads TGTGCCAGCAAAAAGGGGTCCGCCTACGAGCAGTACTTC. Translated: CASKKGSAYEQYF.

This chain uses TRBV5-6 with TRBJ2-7; D call uncertain. V lost 3 bases and J 0 bases, leaving 13 bases between the germline ends. The V gene's germline CDR1 is SGHDT and CDR2 YYEEEE. This CDR3 has 15 amino acids. The CDR3 loop reads CASSYDVRVSYEQYF. CDR3 bases: TGTGCCAGCAGCTATGACGTTCGGGTCTCCTACGAGCAGTACTTC.

The rearrangement uses TRBV6-2 or TRBV6-3 and TRBJ2-7, with a weak D call TRBD1 (5 bases). V was trimmed by 5 bases and J by 5 bases, leaving 13 bases between them. CDR3 length: 13 amino acids. Per germline, CDR1 MNHEY and CDR2 SVGEGT. The CDR3, as DNA: TGTGCCAGCAGTGATCTTACACAGGACGAGCAGTACTTC. The encoded protein is CASSDLTQDEQYF.

This rearrangement joins TRBV7-6 to TRBJ2-7; D gene ambiguous. The length of the CDR3 is 16 residues. V was pared by 5 bases and J by 2 bases, with 19 bases between. Germline lookup yields CDR1 SGHVS and CDR2 FNYEAQ. The CDR3 DNA follows: TGTGCCAGCAGCCCGTCTATAGACGACACAACCTACGAGCAGTACTTC. It encodes CASSPSIDDTTYEQYF.

The V and J genes are TRBV9 and TRBJ2-1, with a possible D match to TRBD2 (5 bases). The CDR3 extends over 16 amino acids. The germline V gene encodes CDR1 SGDLS and CDR2 YYNGEE. The germline V and J ends were trimmed by 0 bases and 5 bases, with 15 bases remaining between them. The CDR3, as DNA: TGTGCCAGCAGCGTAGCCGGGATACCGAATGACAATGAGCAGTTCTTC. Its protein product is CASSVAGIPNDNEQFF. The full variable domain, with the rest looked up from reference TRBV9 and TRBJ2-1, is DSGVTQTPKHLITATGQRVTLRCSPRSGDLSVYWYQQSLDQGLQFLIQYYNGEERAKGNILERFSAQQFPDLHSELNLSSLELGDSALYFCASSVAGIPNDNEQFFGPGTRLTVL.

The chain couples TRBV28 to TRBJ2-7; a possible D gene is TRBD2 (5 bases). The germline gives CDR1 MDHEN, CDR2 SYDVKM. This CDR3 is 14 amino acids long. V gave up 5 bases and J gave up 1 base, with 12 bases separating them. The DNA for the CDR3 is TGTGCCAGCAGTCCCCTAGCAATTTCCTACGAGCAGTACTTC. It specifies CASSPLAISYEQYF.

The genes are TRBV28 and TRBJ2-5; the match to TRBD1 covers 8 bases. The CDR3 consists of 16 residues. The V segment lost 8 bases and the J segment 4 bases; nucleotides outside the gene matches: 15. Looked up from germline, CDR1 is MDHEN and CDR2 is SYDVKM. CDR3 region: CASFSSGGLLGETQYF. The DNA for the CDR3 is TGTGCCAGCTTTAGCTCAGGGGGCCTCTTGGGAGAGACCCAGTACTTC.